This T cell receptor (beta chain) appears in the sequencing data of a study of blood T cell repertoires in COVID-19. Sequencing used immunoSEQ multiplex PCR; TCRdb keeps in-frame clones, though not all of them. This table has 190,000 or so clones, about 80% appearing once. Germline assignment: CDR1 LNHDA and CDR2 SQIVND (reference sequence). CDR3 length: 13 residues. V lost 2 bases, J lost 2 bases, and 6 bases lay in between. The chain links TRBV19 to TRBJ2-5, with D unclear. Sequenced: PBMCs or T cells enriched from blood (not recorded which). This receptor was taken from a man aged 40-49 years who had recovered from COVID-19. CDR3 sequence reads: CASSITRQETQYF. CDR3 bases: TGTGCCAGTAGTATAACCAGACAAGAGACCCAGTACTTC. The variable domain in full, completed from reference TRBV19 and TRBJ2-5, reads DGGITQSPKYLFRKEGQNVTLSCEQNLNHDAMYWYRQDPGQGLRLIYYSQIVNDFQKGDIAEGYSVSREKKESFPLTVTSAQKNPTAFYLCASSITRQETQYFGPGTRLLVL.